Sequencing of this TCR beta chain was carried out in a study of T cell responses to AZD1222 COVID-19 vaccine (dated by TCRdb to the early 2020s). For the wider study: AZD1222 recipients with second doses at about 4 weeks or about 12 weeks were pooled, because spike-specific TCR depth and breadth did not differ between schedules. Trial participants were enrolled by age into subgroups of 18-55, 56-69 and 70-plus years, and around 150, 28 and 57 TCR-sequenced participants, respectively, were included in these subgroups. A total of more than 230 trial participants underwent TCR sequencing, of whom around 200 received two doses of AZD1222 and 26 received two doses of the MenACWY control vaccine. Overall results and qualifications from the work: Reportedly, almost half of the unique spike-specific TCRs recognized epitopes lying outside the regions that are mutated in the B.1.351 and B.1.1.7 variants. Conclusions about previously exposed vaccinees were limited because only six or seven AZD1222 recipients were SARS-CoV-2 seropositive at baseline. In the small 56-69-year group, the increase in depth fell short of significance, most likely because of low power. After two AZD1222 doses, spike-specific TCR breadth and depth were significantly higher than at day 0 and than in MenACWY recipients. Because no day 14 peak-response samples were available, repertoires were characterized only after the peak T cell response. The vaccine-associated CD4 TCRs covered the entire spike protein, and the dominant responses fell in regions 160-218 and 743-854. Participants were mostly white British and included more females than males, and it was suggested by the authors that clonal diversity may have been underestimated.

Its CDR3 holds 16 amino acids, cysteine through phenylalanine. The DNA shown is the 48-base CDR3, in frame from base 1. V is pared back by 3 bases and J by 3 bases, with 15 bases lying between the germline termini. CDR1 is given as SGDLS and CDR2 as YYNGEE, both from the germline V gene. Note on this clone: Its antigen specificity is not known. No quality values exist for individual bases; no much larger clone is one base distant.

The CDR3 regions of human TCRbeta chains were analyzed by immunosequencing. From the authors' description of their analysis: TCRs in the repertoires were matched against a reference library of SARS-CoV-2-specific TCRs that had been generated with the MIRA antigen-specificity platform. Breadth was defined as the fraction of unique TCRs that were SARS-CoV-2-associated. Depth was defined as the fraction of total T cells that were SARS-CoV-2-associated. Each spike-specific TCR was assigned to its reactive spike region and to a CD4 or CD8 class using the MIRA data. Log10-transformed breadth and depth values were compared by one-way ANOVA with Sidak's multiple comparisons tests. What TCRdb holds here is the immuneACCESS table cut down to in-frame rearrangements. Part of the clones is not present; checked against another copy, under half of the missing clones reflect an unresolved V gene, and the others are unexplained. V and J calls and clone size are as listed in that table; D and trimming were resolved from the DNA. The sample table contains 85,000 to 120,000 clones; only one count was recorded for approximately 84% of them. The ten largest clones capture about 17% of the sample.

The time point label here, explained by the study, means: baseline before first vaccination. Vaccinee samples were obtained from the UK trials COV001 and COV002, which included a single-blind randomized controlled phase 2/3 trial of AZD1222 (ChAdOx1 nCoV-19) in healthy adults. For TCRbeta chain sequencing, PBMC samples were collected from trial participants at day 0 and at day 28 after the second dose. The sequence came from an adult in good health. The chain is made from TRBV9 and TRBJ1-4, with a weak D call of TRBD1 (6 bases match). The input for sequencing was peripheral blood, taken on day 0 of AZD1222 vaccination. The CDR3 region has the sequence CASSADTGHPNEKLFF. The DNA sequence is TGTGCCAGCAGCGCTGATACAGGGCATCCTAATGAAAAACTGTTTTTT.